Below are 20 T cell receptor beta chains sequenced from a single sample in a study of T cells in localized non-small cell lung cancer. Sequenced by immunoSEQ multiplex PCR; TCRdb stores in-frame clones only, minus some. Altogether approximately 2,000 clones are present, less than 30% being singletons, with the ten largest covering approximately 8%. This specimen was lung tumor tissue, taken before any cancer treatment. The receptors shown here come from a woman aged 35 to 70 with stage III squamous cell lung carcinoma.

This clone was recorded a few times. V is TRBV12-5 and J is TRBJ1-1; D remains ambiguous. This CDR3 has 20 amino acids. Per the germline V gene, CDR1 is LGHNT and CDR2 is FRNRAP. V lost 1 base to trimming and J lost 5 bases, with 29 bases between them. CDR3 in amino acids: CASGLAKWTGFAFIRTEAFF. As DNA, the CDR3 is TGTGCTAGTGGTTTGGCCAAATGGACCGGGTTCGCGTTTATTAGGACTGAAGCTTTCTTT. Filled out from reference TRBV12-5 and TRBJ1-1, the complete variable domain reads DARVTQTPRHKVTEMGQEVTMRCQPILGHNTVFWYRQTMMQGLELLAYFRNRAPLDDSGMPKDRFSAEMPDATLATLKIQPSEPRDSAVYFCASGLAKWTGFAFIRTEAFFGQGTRLTVV.

This chain joins TRBV28 and TRBJ2-1; maybe TRBD2 (6 bases). CDR1 and CDR2 from the germline V gene are MDHEN and SYDVKM. V was shortened by 2 bases and J by 12 bases, with 11 bases between the two germline ends. CDR3 length: 12 amino acids. CDR3 sequence: CASSLLLGGQFF. The CDR3 bases are TGTGCCAGCAGTTTACTTCTGGGAGGGCAGTTCTTC.

This clone is classed as large (0.1 to 1%). The chain combines TRBV9 with TRBJ1-1, with a possible D match to TRBD1 (6 bases). Trimming pared 3 bases from V and 7 bases from J, leaving 13 bases between. The CDR3 loop spans 13 amino acids. Germline lookup yields CDR1 SGDLS and CDR2 YYNGEE. This CDR3 is CASSATGIGEAFF. The CDR3 nucleotides are TGTGCCAGCAGCGCCACAGGGATTGGTGAAGCTTTCTTT.

This clone is medium-sized by share. Written as DNA, the CDR3 is TGTGCCAGCAGCGGCTGGGGAGGGGGGACCCAGTACTTC. Its translation is CASSGWGGGTQYF. The chain is built from TRBV9 and TRBJ2-5; possibly TRBD2 for D (7 bases). Germline CDR1 reads SGDLS; CDR2 reads YYNGEE. The V gene lost 3 bases and the J gene lost 7 bases, with 13 bases spanning the gap. CDR3 length: 13 residues.

This chain connects TRBV15 to TRBJ2-2; 9 nucleotides match TRBD1. The CDR3 runs to 17 residues. Germline CDR1 LNHNV, CDR2 YYDKDF (reference sequence). Trimming removed 0 bases from V and 6 bases from J; junction bases left unmatched: 8. CDR3 nucleotides: TGTGCCACCAGCAGAGAATTTGGGACAGGGTGGTCCGGGGAGCTGTTTTTT. Amino acid sequence: CATSREFGTGWSGELFF.

The chain recombines TRBV18 with TRBJ1-6; TRBD1 agrees at 11 bases. With V trimmed by 4 bases and J by 6 bases, 2 bases remained unmatched. The CDR3 runs to 15 residues. Germline V gives CDR1 KGHSH, CDR2 LQKENI. CDR3 protein: CASSRGTGGNSPLHF. For the CDR3, the DNA is TGTGCCAGCTCACGGGGGACAGGGGGTAATTCACCCCTCCACTTT.

This chain connects TRBV10-1 to TRBJ2-7; D is ambiguous. CDR3 length equals 11 residues. The V gene lost 2 bases and the J gene lost 6 bases, with 5 bases spanning the gap. Germline V gene lookup returns CDR1 WNHNN and CDR2 SYGVQD (reference sequence). Written as DNA, the CDR3 is TGCGCCAGCAGTGAGGGGGTCGAGCAGTACTTC. This translates into CASSEGVEQYF.

This clone is medium-sized in the sample. V is TRBV4-1 and J is TRBJ1-1, with 7 bases that match TRBD1. Germline V lookup: CDR1 MGHRA, CDR2 YSYEKL. There are 13 residues in the CDR3. Unmatched junction bases numbered 9, after V lost 3 bases and J lost 11 bases. The CDR3 loop is CASSHLTGREAFF. CDR3 coding DNA: TGCGCCAGCAGCCACCTGACAGGGAGGGAGGCTTTCTTT.

Here the CDR3 reads CASSLEAGAMNTEAFF. The CDR3 nucleotides are TGTGCCAGCAGCTTGGAGGCAGGGGCCATGAACACTGAAGCTTTCTTT. The chain recombines TRBV11-3 with TRBJ1-1; TRBD1 might be the D (6 bases). Germline V CDR1 and CDR2: SGHNT, YENEEA. This CDR3 spans 16 amino acids. V shed 3 bases and J shed 0 bases, with 14 bases lying between them.

V is TRBV19 and J is TRBJ1-2, with 8 bases aligning to TRBD1. The CDR3 has 14 residues. CDR1 LNHDA and CDR2 SQIVND come from the germline V gene (reference sequence). V lost 5 bases, J lost 5 bases, and 7 bases stayed unmatched. The CDR3 region is CASSYPGTGYGYTF. CDR3 DNA sequence: TGTGCCAGTAGTTATCCCGGGACAGGTTATGGCTACACCTTC.

In its sample, this clone is medium-sized (0.01 to 0.1%). The V gene is TRBV11-3, the J gene TRBJ1-1; possibly TRBD1 for D (5 bases). Germline lookup yields CDR1 SGHNT and CDR2 YENEEA. Trimming removed 1 base at V and 1 base at J, with 10 bases between. This CDR3 is built from 15 residues. The CDR3 sequence: CASSLGIGTNTEAFF. The CDR3 DNA reads TGTGCCAGCAGCTTAGGTATAGGGACGAACACTGAAGCTTTCTTT.

J is TRBJ2-5 and V is TRBV19, with 9 bases identical to TRBD2. The V segment lost 5 bases and the J segment 6 bases; nucleotides outside the gene matches: 7. From germline, CDR1 is LNHDA and CDR2 SQIVND (reference sequence). CDR3 length equals 14 residues. Here the CDR3 DNA reads TGTGCCAGTAGTGTTGCGGGGGGGATGAAGACCCAGTACTTC. Amino acid sequence: CASSVAGGMKTQYF.

This clone was observed a few times. The CDR3 is CASSQDGQYGYTF. The CDR3 DNA reads TGCGCCAGCAGCCAAGATGGGCAGTATGGCTACACCTTC. The chain uses TRBV1 and TRBJ1-2; the table's D call of TRBD1 was not tested on the DNA. TRBV1 is a documented pseudogene. The CDR3 has 13 amino acids.

This clone was picked up a small number of times. CDR3 in amino acids: CASREPGATNEKLFF. For the CDR3, the DNA is TGTGCCAGCAGGGAACCCGGGGCAACTAATGAAAAACTGTTTTTT. The chain joins TRBV6-8 to TRBJ1-4; no clear D gene. Germline-derived CDR1 and CDR2 are MNHGY and SAAAGT. The CDR3 contains 15 residues. The germline V and J ends were trimmed by 6 bases and 0 bases, with 11 bases remaining between them.

V is TRBV5-1 and J is TRBJ2-3; tentatively, D is TRBD2 (6 bases). Trimming took 0 bases from V and 6 from J, leaving 14 bases between them. The CDR3 loop spans 15 amino acids. CDR1 and CDR2 (germline): SGHRS, YFSETQ. CDR3 in DNA: TGCGCCAGCAGCTTGGGGACCGTAGCGGTTGATACGCAGTATTTT. It yields the protein CASSLGTVAVDTQYF.

The chain links TRBV10-3 to TRBJ2-1; 13 bases match TRBD2. The germline CDR1 and CDR2 sequences are ENHRY and SYGVKD. Trimming took 2 bases from V and 3 from J; bases not matched to a gene: 1. The CDR3 contains 16 residues. For the CDR3, the DNA is TGTGCCATCAGTGAGGGGACTAGCGGGGTCTACAATGAGCAGTTCTTC. Its protein is CAISEGTSGVYNEQFF.

This clone showed up just a few times. The V and J genes are TRBV9 and TRBJ1-2; tentative D call: TRBD1 (5 bases). The V and J ends lost 3 bases and 4 bases respectively, with 13 bases between them. The CDR3 runs 14 residues. Germline V gene sequence: CDR1 SGDLS, CDR2 YYNGEE. The CDR3 reads CASSEGWAGYGYTF. The CDR3 DNA is TGTGCCAGCAGCGAGGGGTGGGCTGGCTATGGCTACACCTTC.

A few counts support this clone. The CDR3 DNA sequence: TGTGCCAGCAGCTTGGACAGGGTAATTGGCACTGAAGCTTTCTTT. Residues: CASSLDRVIGTEAFF. The V gene is TRBV11-3, the J gene TRBJ1-1, with 8 bases that match TRBD1. V shed 3 bases, J shed 4 bases, and the junction held 7 bases outside the gene matches. The CDR3 runs 15 residues. Per the germline V gene, CDR1 is SGHNT and CDR2 is YENEEA.

This clone has more than one count but fewer than ten. The rearrangement uses TRBV28 and TRBJ1-2, with 7 positions matching TRBD1. Germline loops: CDR1 MDHEN, CDR2 SYDVKM. J was trimmed by 4 bases and V by 5 bases; bases with no gene match: 10. The CDR3 has 15 amino acids. This CDR3 reads CASSRGQVAFYGYTF. CDR3 DNA: TGTGCCAGCAGTAGGGGGCAGGTTGCGTTCTATGGCTACACCTTC.

V and J are TRBV6-8 and TRBJ1-2; 8 nucleotides line up with TRBD1. Unmatched junction bases numbered 8, after V lost 6 bases and J lost 8 bases. The CDR3 sequence is 13 residues long. Germline V gene lookup returns CDR1 MNHGY and CDR2 SAAAGT. The CDR3 nucleotides are TGTGCCAGCAGCGTTGGAACAGGGGGAGGCTACACCTTC. Amino acid sequence: CASSVGTGGGYTF.